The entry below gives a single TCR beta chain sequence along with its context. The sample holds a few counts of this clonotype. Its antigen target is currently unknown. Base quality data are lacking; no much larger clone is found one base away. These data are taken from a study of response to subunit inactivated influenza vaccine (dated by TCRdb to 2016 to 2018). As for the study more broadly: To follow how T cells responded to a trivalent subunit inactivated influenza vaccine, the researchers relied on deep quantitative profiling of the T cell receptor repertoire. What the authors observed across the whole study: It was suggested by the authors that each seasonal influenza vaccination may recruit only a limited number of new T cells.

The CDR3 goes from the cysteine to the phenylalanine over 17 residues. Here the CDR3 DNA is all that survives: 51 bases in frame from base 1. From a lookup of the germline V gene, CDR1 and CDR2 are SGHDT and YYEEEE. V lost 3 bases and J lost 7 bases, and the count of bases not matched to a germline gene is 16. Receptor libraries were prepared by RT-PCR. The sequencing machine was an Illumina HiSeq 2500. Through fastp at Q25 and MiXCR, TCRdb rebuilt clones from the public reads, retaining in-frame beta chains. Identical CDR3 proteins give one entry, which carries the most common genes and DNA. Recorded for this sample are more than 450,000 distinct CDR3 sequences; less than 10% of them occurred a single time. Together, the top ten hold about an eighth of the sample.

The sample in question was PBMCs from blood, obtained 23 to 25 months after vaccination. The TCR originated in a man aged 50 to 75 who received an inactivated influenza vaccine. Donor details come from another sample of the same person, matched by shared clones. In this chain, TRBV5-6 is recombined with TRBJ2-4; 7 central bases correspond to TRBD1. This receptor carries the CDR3 CASSSGVTATGKNIQYF. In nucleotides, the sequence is TGTGCCAGCAGCTCTGGGGTCACCGCGACAGGGAAGAACATTCAGTACTTC.